The clone carrying this TCR beta chain was detected many times. Its specificity is unknown. The data were obtained in a study of blood T cells in healthy people across ages. For the second PCR, which ran for roughly 6 to 12 cycles, a sample-barcoded 5' primer and a J-beta primer mix were used. TCRdb re-called the 5' RACE reads through MiXCR, storing one row per CDR3 protein. The sample has fewer than 700,000 distinct CDR3 sequences, 47% seen once. CDR3 length: 12 amino acids. CDR1 is MNHEY, CDR2 SVGAGI, per germline. V was clipped by 5 bases and J by 8 bases, with 9 bases between them. Study results and limitations: It was the long-lived donors that had more naive CD4+ cells and higher diversity than aged donors.

The sequenced sample was blood. The chain is built from TRBV6-5 and TRBJ1-4, with D unresolved. The sequence derives from a man older than 75 in good health. The CDR3 sequence: CASSTGSEKLFF. The CDR3 bases are TGTGCCAGCAGTACGGGGAGCGAAAAACTGTTTTTT.